There are many counts of the clone carrying this T cell receptor (beta chain). No antigen is known for it. The record originates from a study of blood T cells in healthy people across ages. General study findings and limits: There were more naive CD4+ cells and higher diversity in long-lived donors than in aged donors.

All donors came from Russia, were Caucasian and healthy, and spanned ages roughly 6 to 95. Total RNA amounts of at least 5.5 micrograms were extracted per sample. The J segment lost 2 bases and the V segment lost 7 bases, leaving 14 bases of the junction unmatched. The CDR3 runs to 18 residues. Germline lookup yields CDR1 MNHNS and CDR2 SASEGT. Using a J-beta primer mix together with a sample-barcoded 5' primer, a second PCR was run for about 7 to 12 cycles. Every cDNA molecule carried a tag from a template-switch adaptor bearing 12 random nucleotides. TCRdb ran MiXCR on the 5' RACE reads and lists one entry per CDR3 protein. The sample has hundreds of thousands of distinct CDR3 sequences, 29% seen once.

The sequenced material came from blood. This clonotype originated in a woman over 75 in good health. The V call is TRBV6-1, the J call TRBJ2-3; 11 bases agree with TRBD2. The CDR3 coding sequence is TGTGCCAGCAAAACCAAACCGGGACTAGCGGACTCCACAGATACGCAGTATTTT. It is translated as CASKTKPGLADSTDTQYF.